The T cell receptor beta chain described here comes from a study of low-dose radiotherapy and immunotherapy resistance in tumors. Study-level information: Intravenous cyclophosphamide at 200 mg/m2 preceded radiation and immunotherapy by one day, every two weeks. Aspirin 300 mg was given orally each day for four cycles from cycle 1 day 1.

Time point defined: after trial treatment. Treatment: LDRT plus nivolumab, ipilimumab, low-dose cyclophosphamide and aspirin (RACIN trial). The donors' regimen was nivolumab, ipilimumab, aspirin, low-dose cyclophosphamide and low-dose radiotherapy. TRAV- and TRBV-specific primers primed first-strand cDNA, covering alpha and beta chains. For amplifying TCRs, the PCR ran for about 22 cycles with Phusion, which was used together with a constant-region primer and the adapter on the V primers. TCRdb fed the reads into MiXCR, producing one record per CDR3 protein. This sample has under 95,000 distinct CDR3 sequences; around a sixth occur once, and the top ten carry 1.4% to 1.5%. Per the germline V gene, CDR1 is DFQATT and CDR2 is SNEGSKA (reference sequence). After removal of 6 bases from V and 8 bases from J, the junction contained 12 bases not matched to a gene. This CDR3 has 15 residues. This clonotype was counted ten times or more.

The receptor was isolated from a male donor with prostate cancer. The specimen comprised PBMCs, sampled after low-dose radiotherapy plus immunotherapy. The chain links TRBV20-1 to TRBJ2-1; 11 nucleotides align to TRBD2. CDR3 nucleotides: TGCAGTGCCAGGGATAGCGGGAGGGGTTTGGATGAGCAGTTCTTC. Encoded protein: CSARDSGRGLDEQFF.